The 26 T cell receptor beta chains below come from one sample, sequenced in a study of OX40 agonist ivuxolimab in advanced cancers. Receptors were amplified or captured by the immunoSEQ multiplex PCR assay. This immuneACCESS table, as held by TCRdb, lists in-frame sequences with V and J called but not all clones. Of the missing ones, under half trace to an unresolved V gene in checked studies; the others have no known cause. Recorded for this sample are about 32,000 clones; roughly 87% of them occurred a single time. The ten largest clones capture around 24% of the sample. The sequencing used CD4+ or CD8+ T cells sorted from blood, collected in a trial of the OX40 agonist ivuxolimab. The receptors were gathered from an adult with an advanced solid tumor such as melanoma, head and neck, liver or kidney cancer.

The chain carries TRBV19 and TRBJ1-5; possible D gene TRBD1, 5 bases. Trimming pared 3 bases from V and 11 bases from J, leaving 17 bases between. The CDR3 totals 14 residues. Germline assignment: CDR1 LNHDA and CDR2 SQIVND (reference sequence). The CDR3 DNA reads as TGTGCCAGTAGTATGGCCGGAACAGGTAGAACCCAGCATTTT. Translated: CASSMAGTGRTQHF. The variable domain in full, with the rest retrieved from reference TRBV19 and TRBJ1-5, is DGGITQSPKYLFRKEGQNVTLSCEQNLNHDAMYWYRQDPGQGLRLIYYSQIVNDFQKGDIAEGYSVSREKKESFPLTVTSAQKNPTAFYLCASSMAGTGRTQHFGDGTRLSIL.

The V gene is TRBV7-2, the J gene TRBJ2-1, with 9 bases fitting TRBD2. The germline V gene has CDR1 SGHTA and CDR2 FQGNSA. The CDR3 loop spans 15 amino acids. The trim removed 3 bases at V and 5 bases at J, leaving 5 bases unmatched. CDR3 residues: CASSFVAGGNNEQFF. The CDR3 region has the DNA TGTGCCAGCAGCTTTGTCGCGGGAGGGAACAATGAGCAGTTCTTC.

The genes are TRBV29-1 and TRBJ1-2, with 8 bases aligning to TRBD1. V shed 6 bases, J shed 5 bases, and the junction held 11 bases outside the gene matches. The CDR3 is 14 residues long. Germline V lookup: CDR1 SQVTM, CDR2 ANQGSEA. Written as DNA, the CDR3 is TGCAGCGTCCTTGGACAGGGAACGGGGTATGGCTACACCTTC. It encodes CSVLGQGTGYGYTF.

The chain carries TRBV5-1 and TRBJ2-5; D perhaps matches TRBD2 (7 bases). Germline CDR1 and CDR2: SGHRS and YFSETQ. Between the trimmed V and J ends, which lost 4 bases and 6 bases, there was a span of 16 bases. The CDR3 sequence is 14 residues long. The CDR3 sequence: CASSPEGGLKTQYF. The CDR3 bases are TGCGCCAGCAGCCCGGAGGGGGGGCTGAAGACCCAGTACTTC.

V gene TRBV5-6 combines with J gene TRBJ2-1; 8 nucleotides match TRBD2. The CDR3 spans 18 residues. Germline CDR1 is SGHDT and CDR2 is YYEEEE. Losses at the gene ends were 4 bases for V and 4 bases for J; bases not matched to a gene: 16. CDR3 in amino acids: CASSTLIQAGVRYNEQFF. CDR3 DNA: TGTGCCAGCAGCACATTGATCCAAGCGGGAGTTCGGTACAATGAGCAGTTCTTC.

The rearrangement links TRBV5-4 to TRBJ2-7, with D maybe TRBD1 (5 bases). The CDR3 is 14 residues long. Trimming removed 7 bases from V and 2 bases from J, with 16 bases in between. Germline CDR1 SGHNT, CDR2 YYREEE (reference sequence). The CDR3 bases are TGTGCCAGCGGACCCTCCCAGGGTGCCTACGAGCAGTACTTC. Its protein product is CASGPSQGAYEQYF.

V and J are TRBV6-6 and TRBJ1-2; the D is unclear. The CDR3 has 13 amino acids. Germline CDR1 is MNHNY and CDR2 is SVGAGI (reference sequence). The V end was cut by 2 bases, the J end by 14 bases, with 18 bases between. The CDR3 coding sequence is TGTGCCAGCAGTTACCCCACAGACGGGCTATGTACCTTC. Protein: CASSYPTDGLCTF.

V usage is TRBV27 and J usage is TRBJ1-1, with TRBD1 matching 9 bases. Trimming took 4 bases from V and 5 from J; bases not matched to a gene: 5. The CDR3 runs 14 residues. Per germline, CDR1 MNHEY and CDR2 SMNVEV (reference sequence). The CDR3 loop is CASSSGQGDTEAFF. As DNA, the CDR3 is TGTGCCAGCAGTTCGGGACAGGGTGATACTGAAGCTTTCTTT.

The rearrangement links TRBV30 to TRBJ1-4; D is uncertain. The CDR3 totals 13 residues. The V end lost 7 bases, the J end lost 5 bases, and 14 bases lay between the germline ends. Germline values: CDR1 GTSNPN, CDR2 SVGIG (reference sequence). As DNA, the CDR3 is TGTGCCTCCACGGGCCTTTTGAATGAAAAACTGTTTTTT. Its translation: CASTGLLNEKLFF.

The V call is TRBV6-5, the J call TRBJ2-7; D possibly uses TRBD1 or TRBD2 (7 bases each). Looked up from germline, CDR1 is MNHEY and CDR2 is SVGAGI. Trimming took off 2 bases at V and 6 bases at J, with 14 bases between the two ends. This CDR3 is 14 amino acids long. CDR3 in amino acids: CASSYGEGAGEQYF. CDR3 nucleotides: TGTGCCAGCAGTTACGGGGAGGGGGCGGGCGAGCAGTACTTC.

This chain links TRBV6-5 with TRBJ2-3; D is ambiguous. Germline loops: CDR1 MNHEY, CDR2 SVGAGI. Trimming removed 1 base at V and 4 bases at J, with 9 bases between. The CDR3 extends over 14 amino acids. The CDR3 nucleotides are TGTGCCAGCAGTTACTTTAGATTGGCAGATACGCAGTATTTT. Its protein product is CASSYFRLADTQYF.

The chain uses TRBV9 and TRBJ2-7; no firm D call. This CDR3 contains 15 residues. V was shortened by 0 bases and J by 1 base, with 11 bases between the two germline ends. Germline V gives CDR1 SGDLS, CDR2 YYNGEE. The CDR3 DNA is TGTGCCAGCAGCGTAGGGAATCCACAATCCTACGAGCAGTACTTC. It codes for CASSVGNPQSYEQYF.

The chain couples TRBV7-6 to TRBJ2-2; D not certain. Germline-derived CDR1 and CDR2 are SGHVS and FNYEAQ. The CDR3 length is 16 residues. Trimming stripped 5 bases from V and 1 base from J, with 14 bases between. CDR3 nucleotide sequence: TGTGCCAGCAGCCCTACCCGAAAAATGAACACCGGGGAGCTGTTTTTT. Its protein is CASSPTRKMNTGELFF.

CDR3 sequence reads: CASSLGQGRWSTDTQYF. In nucleotides, the CDR3 is TGTGCCAGCAGCTTAGGTCAGGGTCGTTGGAGCACAGATACGCAGTATTTT. The chain couples TRBV11-2 to TRBJ2-3, with D possibly matching TRBD1 (5 bases). V was trimmed by 1 base and J by 0 bases, leaving 14 bases between them. Germline values: CDR1 SGHAT, CDR2 FQNNGV. CDR3 length: 17 amino acids.

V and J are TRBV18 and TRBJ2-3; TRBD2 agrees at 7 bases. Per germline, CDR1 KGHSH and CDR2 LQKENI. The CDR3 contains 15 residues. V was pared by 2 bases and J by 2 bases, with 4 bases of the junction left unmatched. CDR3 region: CASSPAGGYTDTQYF. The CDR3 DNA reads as TGTGCCAGCTCACCAGCCGGGGGGTACACAGATACGCAGTATTTT.

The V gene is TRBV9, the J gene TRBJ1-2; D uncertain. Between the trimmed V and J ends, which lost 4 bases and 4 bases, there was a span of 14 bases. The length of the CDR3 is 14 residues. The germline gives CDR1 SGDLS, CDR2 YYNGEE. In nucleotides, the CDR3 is TGTGCCAGCAGCCCCCGTAGTTTTATCTATGGCTACACCTTC. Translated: CASSPRSFIYGYTF.

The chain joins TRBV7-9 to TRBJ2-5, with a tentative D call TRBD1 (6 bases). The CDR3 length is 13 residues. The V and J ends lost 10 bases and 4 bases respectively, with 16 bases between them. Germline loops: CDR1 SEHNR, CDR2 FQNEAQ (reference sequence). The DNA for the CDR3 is TGTGCCACCCTGACAGGAGACGGAGAGACCCAGTACTTC. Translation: CATLTGDGETQYF.

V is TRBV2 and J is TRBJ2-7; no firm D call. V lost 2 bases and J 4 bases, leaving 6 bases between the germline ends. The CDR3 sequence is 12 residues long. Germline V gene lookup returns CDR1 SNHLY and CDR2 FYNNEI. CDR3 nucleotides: TGTGCCAGCAGTGAATCAGAATACGAGCAGTACTTC. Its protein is CASSESEYEQYF.

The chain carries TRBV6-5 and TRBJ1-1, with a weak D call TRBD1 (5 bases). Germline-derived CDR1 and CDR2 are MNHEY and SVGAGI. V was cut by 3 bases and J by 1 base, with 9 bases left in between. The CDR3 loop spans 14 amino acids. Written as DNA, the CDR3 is TGTGCCAGCAGTTATGAGGGGCCGAACACTGAAGCTTTCTTT. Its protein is CASSYEGPNTEAFF.

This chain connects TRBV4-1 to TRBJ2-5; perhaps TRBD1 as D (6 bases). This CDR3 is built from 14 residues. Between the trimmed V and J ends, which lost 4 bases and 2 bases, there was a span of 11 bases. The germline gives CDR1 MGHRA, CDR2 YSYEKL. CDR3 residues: CASSPGQIQETQYF. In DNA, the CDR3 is TGCGCCAGCAGCCCCGGACAGATACAAGAGACCCAGTACTTC.

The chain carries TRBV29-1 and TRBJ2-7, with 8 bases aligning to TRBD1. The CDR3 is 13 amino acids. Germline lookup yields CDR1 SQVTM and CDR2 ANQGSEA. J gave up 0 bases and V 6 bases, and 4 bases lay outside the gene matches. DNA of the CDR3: TGCAGCGTCTGGACAGGGAGCTCCTACGAGCAGTACTTC. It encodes CSVWTGSSYEQYF.

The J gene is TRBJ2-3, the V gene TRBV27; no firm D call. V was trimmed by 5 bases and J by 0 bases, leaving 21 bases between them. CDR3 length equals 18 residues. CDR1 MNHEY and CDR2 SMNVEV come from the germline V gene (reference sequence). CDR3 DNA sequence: TGTGCCAGCAGTCCCCGTGGTCCCCTTTCTCCTAGCACAGATACGCAGTATTTT. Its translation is CASSPRGPLSPSTDTQYF.

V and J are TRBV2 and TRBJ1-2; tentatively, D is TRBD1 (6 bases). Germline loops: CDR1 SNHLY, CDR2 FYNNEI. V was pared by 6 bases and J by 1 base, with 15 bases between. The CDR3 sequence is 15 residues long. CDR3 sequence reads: CASSPGGSHNYGYTF. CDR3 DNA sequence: TGTGCCAGCAGCCCCGGGGGCAGTCATAACTATGGCTACACCTTC.

CDR3 residues: CASSNGGNEQFF. The CDR3 DNA follows: TGTGCCAGTAGTAACGGAGGGAATGAGCAGTTCTTC. This rearrangement joins TRBV19 to TRBJ2-1; D is perhaps TRBD2 (6 bases). The V gene's germline CDR1 is LNHDA and CDR2 SQIVND (reference sequence). This CDR3 region has 12 residues. Trimming removed 4 bases at V and 7 bases at J, with 8 bases between.

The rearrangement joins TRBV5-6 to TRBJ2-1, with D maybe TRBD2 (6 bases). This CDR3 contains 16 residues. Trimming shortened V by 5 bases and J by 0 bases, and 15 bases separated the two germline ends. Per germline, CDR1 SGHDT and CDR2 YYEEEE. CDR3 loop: CASRSGLRSSYNEQFF. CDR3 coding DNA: TGTGCCAGCAGATCAGGACTACGTAGCTCCTACAATGAGCAGTTCTTC.

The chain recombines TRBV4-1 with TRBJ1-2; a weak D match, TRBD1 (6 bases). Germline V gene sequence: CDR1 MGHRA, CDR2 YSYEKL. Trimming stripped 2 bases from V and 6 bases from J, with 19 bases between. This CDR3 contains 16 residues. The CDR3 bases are TGCGCCAGCAGCCAACCCCCAGGGGTGCCAGAGGATGGCTACACCTTC. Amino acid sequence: CASSQPPGVPEDGYTF.